This TCR beta chain was recovered during a study of T cell responses to AZD1222 COVID-19 vaccine. General study results and limits: Vaccination with two AZD1222 doses was followed by a rise in Spike-specific TCR breadth and depth. Baseline seropositivity occurred in only a handful of AZD1222 recipients. Epitopes outside B.1.351 and B.1.1.7 mutated regions reportedly drew nearly half of spike TCRs. White British people made up most donors, females outnumbered males, and clonal diversity was possibly underestimated.

Generated by immunoSEQ multiplex PCR, the TCRdb table keeps only in-frame clones and is missing some. Among 140,000 or so clones, under 95% were seen once, and the ten largest hold around 8%. This clone was detected once. Its antigen is not known. This TCR was recovered from an adult who received the MenACWY meningococcal vaccine as a control. Sequencing was performed on peripheral blood, taken 28 days after the second dose of the MenACWY control vaccine.

CDR3 sequence (DNA): TGTGCCAGCAGCCTGGGGGGGATAGGGCAGCCCCAGCATTTT. Its translation: CASSLGGIGQPQHF. V is TRBV7-9 and J is TRBJ1-5; TRBD1 is a possible D gene (5 bases). Germline V lookup: CDR1 SEHNR, CDR2 FQNEAQ (reference sequence). V was trimmed by 5 bases and J by 7 bases, leaving 15 bases between them. This CDR3 has 14 amino acids. The full variable domain, rest sourced from reference TRBV7-9 and TRBJ1-5, is DTGVSQNPRHKITKRGQNVTFRCDPISEHNRLYWYRQTLGQGPEFLTYFQNEAQLEKSRLLSDRFSAERPKGSFSTLEIQRTEQGDSAMYLCASSLGGIGQPQHFGDGTRLSIL.